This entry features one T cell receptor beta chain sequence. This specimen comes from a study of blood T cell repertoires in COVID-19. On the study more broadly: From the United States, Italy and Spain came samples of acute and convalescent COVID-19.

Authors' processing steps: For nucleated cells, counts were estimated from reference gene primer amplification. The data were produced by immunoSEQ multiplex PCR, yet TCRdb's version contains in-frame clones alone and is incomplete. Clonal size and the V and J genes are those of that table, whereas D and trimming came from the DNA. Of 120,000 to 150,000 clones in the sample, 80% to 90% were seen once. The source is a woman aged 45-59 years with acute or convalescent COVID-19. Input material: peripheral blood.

For the CDR3, the DNA is TGTGCCTGGACTCAGGGACAGGGGGCCGTAGATACGCAGTATTTT. This sequence encodes CAWTQGQGAVDTQYF. The chain links TRBV30 to TRBJ2-3; 12 bases map to TRBD1. V dropped 4 bases and J dropped 5; count of bases not matched to a gene: 7. CDR1 GTSNPN and CDR2 SVGIG come from the germline V gene (reference sequence). The CDR3 consists of 15 residues.